This record looks at one T cell receptor beta chain sequence and its context. The antigen remains undetermined. CDR3 length: 14 amino acids. The J segment lost 8 bases and the V segment lost 4 bases, leaving 8 bases of the junction unmatched. The germline CDR1 and CDR2 sequences are KGHDR and SFDVKD. These data come from a study of T cell responses to AZD1222 COVID-19 vaccine. Overall study findings and caveats: Among the donors, most were white British and more were female, and clonal diversity was possibly underestimated. Spike-specific TCR repertoires showed rising breadth and depth after two AZD1222 doses.

This table comes from immunoSEQ multiplex PCR, and its TCRdb copy is limited to in-frame clones, with some not included. The sample includes over 150,000 clones, about nine tenths of them seen just once. The receptor comes from an adult in good health. The sample consisted of peripheral blood, taken on day 0 of AZD1222 vaccination. The V call is TRBV24-1, the J call TRBJ1-2; 8 bases map to TRBD1. CDR3 region: CATSDAGTGEGYTF. The CDR3 bases are TGTGCCACCAGTGACGCCGGGACAGGTGAAGGCTACACCTTC.